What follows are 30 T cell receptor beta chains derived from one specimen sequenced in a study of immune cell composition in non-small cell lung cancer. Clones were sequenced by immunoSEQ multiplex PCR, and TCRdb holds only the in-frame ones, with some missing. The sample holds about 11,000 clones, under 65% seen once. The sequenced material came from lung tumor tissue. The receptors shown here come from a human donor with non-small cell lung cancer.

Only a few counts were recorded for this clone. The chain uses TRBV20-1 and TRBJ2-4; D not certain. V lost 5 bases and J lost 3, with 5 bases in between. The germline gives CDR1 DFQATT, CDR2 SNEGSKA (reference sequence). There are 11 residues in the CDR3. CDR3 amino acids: CSAPIKNIQYF. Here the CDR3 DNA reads TGCAGTGCTCCTATCAAAAACATTCAGTACTTC.

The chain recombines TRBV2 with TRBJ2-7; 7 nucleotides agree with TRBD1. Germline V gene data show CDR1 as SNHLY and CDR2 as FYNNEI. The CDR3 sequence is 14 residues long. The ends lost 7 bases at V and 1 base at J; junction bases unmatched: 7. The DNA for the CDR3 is TGTGCCAGCACCGAAGGGGGCGGGTCCTACGAGCAGTACTTC. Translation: CASTEGGGSYEQYF.

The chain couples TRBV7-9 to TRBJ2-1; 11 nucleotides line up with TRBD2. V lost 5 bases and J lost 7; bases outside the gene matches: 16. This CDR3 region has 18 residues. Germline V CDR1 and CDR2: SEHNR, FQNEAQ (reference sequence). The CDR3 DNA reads TGTGCCAGCAGCGCCCGCCCTTCTACTAGCGGGAGTGCAAATGAGCAGTTCTTC. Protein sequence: CASSARPSTSGSANEQFF.

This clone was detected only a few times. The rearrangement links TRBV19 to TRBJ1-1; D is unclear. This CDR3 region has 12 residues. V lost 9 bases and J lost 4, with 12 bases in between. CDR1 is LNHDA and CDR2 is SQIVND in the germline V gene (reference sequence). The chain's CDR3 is CASTVGSTEAFF. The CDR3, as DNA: TGTGCCAGCACAGTGGGTAGCACTGAAGCTTTCTTT.

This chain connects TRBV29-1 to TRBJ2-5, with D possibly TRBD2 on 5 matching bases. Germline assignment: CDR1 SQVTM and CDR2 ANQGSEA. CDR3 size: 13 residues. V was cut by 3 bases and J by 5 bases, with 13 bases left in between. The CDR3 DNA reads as TGCAGCGTTGATGGGGTTGGGGAGGAGACCCAGTACTTC. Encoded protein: CSVDGVGEETQYF.

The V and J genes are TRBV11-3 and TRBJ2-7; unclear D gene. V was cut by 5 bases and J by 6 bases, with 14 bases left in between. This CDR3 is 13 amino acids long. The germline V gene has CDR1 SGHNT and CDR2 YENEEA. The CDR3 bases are TGTGCCAGCAGCACAAATGTTCGGAGCGAGCAGTACTTC. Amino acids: CASSTNVRSEQYF.

The CDR3 coding sequence is TGTGCCAGCAGTGAGGGCACAGATACGCAGTATTTT. Translating it yields CASSEGTDTQYF. The rearrangement uses TRBV11-3 and TRBJ2-3; D remains unclear. CDR1 and CDR2 from the germline V gene are SGHNT and YENEEA. Trimming stripped 6 bases from V and 1 base from J, with 5 bases between. The CDR3 spans 12 residues.

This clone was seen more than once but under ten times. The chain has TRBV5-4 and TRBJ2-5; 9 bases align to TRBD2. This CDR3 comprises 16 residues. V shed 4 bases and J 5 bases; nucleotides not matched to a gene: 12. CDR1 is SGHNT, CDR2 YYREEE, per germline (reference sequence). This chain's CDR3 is CASSGGSGSRRETQYF. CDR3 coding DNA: TGTGCCAGCAGCGGGGGTAGCGGGAGTAGGCGGGAGACCCAGTACTTC.

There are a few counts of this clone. The CDR3 loop reads CASSSGLAPEGGDIQYF. CDR3 DNA: TGTGCCAGCAGCTCCGGACTAGCACCCGAGGGTGGGGACATTCAGTACTTC. The genes are TRBV5-4 and TRBJ2-4; 8 bases agree with TRBD2. J was trimmed by 8 bases and V by 3 bases; bases with no gene match: 16. CDR1 SGHNT and CDR2 YYREEE come from the germline V gene (reference sequence). The CDR3 runs 17 residues. Full variable domain (outside the CDR3, taken from reference TRBV5-4 and TRBJ2-4): ETGVTQSPTHLIKTRGQQVTLRCSSQSGHNTVSWYQQALGQGPQFIFQYYREEENGRGNFPPRFSGLQFPNYSSELNVNALELDDSALYLCASSSGLAPEGGDIQYFGAGTRLSVL.

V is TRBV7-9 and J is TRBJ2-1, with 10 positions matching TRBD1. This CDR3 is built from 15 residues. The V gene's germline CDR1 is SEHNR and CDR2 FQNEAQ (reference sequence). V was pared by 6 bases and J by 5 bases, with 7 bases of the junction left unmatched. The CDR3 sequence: CASRGGTGANNEQFF. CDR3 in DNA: TGTGCCAGCAGGGGGGGGACAGGGGCGAACAATGAGCAGTTCTTC.

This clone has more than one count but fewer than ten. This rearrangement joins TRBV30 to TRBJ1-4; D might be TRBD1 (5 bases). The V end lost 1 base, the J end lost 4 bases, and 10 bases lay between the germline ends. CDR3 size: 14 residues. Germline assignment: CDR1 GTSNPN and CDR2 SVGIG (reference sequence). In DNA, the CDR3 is TGTGCCTGGAGTGGTAAGGGGCGTAATGAAAAACTGTTTTTT. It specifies CAWSGKGRNEKLFF.

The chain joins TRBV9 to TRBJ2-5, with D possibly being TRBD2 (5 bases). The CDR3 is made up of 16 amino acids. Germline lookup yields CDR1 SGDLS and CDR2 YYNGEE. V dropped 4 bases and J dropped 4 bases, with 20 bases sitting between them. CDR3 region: CASSPGVSWDSETQYF. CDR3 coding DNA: TGTGCCAGCAGCCCCGGGGTTAGTTGGGATTCAGAGACCCAGTACTTC.

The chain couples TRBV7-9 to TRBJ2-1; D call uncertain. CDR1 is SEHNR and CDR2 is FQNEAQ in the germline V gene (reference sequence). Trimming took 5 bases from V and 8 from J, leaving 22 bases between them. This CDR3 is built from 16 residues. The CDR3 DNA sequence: TGTGCCAGCAGCCCGCTTGAGGATGCGAGGTGGGATGAGCAGTTCTTC. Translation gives CASSPLEDARWDEQFF.

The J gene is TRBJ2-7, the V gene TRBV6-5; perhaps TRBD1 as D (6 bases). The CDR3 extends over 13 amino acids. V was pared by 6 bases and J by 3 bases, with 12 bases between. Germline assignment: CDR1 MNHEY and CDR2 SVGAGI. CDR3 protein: CASSSDRFYEQYF. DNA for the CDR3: TGTGCCAGCAGCTCCGACAGGTTCTACGAGCAGTACTTC.

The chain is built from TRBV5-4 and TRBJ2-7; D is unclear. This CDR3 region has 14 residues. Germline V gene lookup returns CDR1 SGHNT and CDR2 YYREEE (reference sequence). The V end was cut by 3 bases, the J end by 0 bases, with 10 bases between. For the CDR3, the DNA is TGTGCCAGCAGCTCAACAGCTAACTCCTACGAGCAGTACTTC. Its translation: CASSSTANSYEQYF. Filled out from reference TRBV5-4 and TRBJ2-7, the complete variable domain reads ETGVTQSPTHLIKTRGQQVTLRCSSQSGHNTVSWYQQALGQGPQFIFQYYREEENGRGNFPPRFSGLQFPNYSSELNVNALELDDSALYLCASSSTANSYEQYFGPGTRLTVT.

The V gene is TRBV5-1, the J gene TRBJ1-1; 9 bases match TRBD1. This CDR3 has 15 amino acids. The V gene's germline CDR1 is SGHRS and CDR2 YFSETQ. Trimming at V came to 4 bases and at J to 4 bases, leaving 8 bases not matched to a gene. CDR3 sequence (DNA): TGCGCCAGCAGCCGTCAGACAGGGGGGAGCACTGAAGCTTTCTTT. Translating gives CASSRQTGGSTEAFF.

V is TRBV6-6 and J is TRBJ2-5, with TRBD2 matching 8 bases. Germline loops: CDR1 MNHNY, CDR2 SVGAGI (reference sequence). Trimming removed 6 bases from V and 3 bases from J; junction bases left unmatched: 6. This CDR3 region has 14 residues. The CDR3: CASSVLSGKETQYF. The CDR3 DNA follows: TGTGCCAGCAGCGTTCTTAGCGGGAAAGAGACCCAGTACTTC.

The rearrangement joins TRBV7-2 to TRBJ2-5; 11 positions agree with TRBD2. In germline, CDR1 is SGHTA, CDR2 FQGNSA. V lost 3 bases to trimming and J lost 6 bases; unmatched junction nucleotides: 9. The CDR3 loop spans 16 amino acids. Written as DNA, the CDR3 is TGTGCCAGCAGCTTTTTAGGCCTAGCGGGAGGCCAGACCCAGTACTTC. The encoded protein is CASSFLGLAGGQTQYF.

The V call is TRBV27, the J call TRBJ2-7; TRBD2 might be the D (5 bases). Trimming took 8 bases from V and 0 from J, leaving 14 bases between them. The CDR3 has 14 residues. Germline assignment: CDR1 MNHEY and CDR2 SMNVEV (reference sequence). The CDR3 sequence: CASSVSAYSYEQYF. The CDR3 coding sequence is TGTGCCAGCTCGGTTAGCGCTTACTCCTACGAGCAGTACTTC.

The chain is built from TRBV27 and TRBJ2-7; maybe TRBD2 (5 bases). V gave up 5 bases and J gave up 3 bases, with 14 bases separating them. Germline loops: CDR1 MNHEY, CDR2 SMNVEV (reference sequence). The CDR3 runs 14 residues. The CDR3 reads CASSPGGRLYEQYF. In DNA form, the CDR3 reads TGTGCCAGCAGTCCCGGCGGGCGTCTCTACGAGCAGTACTTC.

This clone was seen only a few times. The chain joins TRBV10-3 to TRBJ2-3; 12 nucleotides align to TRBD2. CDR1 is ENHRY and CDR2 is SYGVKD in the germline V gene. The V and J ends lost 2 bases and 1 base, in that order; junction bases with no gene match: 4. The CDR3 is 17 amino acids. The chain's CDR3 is CAISEPSGRAGTDTQYF. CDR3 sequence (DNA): TGTGCCATCAGTGAGCCTAGCGGGAGGGCAGGCACAGATACGCAGTATTTT.

The CDR3 sequence is CAISDPMGLAGLGTDTQYF. The CDR3 DNA reads as TGTGCCATCAGTGACCCGATGGGCCTAGCGGGATTGGGCACAGATACGCAGTATTTT. The chain combines TRBV10-3 with TRBJ2-3; TRBD2 agrees at 9 bases. The junction had 14 bases not matched to a gene; V was cut back by 3 bases and J by 1 base. In germline, CDR1 is ENHRY, CDR2 SYGVKD. The CDR3 runs 19 residues.

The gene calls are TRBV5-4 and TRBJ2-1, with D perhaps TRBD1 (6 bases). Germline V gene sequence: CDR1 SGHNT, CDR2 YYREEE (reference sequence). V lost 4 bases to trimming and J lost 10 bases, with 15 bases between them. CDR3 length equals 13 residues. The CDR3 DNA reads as TGTGCCAGCAGCCCGACAGGCCTCAGAGAGCAGTTCTTC. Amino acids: CASSPTGLREQFF.

CDR3 sequence reads: CASSSGQGDQPQHF. CDR3 DNA sequence: TGTGCCAGCAGTTCCGGACAGGGGGATCAGCCCCAGCATTTT. The V and J genes are TRBV28 and TRBJ1-5; 10 nucleotides match TRBD1. Germline V gives CDR1 MDHEN, CDR2 SYDVKM. The CDR3 consists of 14 residues. Germline trimming cut 4 bases from V and 5 bases from J; bases unmatched to any gene: 2.

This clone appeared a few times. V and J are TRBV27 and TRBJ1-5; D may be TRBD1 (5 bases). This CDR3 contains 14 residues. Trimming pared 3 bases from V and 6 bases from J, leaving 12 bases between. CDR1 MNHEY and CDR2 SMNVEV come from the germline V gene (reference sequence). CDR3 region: CASSLRQGFQPQHF. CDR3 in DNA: TGTGCCAGCAGTTTGAGGCAGGGATTTCAGCCCCAGCATTTT.

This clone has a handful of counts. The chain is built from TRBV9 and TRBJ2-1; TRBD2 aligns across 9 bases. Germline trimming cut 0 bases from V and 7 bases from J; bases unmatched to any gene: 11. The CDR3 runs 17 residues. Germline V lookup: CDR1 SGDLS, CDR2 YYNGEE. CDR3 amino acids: CASSVGWGGRAVNEQFF. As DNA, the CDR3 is TGTGCCAGCAGCGTAGGGTGGGGCGGGAGGGCGGTAAATGAGCAGTTCTTC.

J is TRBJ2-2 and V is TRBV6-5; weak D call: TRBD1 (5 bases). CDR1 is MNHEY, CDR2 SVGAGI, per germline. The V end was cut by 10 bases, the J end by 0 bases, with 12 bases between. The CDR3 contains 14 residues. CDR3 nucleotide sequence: TGTGCCACCGCATGGGGCGCGAACACCGGGGAGCTGTTTTTT. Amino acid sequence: CATAWGANTGELFF.

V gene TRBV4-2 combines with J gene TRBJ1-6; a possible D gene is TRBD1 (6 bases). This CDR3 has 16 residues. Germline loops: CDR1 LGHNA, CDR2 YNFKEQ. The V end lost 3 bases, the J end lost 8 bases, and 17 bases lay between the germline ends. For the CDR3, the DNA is TGTGCCAGCAGCCATACACACGGAGAGGGGGATTCACCCCTCCACTTT. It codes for CASSHTHGEGDSPLHF.

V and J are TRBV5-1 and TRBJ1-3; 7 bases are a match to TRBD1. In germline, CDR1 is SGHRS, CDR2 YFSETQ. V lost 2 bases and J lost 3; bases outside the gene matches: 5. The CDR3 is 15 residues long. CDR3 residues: CASSLAGTVGNTIYF. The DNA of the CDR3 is TGCGCCAGCAGCTTAGCCGGGACAGTTGGAAACACCATATATTTT.

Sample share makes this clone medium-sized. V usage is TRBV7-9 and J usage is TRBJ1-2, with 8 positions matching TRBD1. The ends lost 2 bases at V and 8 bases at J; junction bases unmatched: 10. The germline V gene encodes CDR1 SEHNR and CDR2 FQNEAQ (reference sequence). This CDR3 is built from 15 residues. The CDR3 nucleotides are TGTGCCAGCAGCTTAAGGGACAGGCCCTCGGGGGGCTACACCTTC. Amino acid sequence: CASSLRDRPSGGYTF. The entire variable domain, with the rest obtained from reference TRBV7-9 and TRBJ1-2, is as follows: DTGVSQNPRHKITKRGQNVTFRCDPISEHNRLYWYRQTLGQGPEFLTYFQNEAQLEKSRLLSDRFSAERPKGSFSTLEIQRTEQGDSAMYLCASSLRDRPSGGYTFGSGTRLTVV.